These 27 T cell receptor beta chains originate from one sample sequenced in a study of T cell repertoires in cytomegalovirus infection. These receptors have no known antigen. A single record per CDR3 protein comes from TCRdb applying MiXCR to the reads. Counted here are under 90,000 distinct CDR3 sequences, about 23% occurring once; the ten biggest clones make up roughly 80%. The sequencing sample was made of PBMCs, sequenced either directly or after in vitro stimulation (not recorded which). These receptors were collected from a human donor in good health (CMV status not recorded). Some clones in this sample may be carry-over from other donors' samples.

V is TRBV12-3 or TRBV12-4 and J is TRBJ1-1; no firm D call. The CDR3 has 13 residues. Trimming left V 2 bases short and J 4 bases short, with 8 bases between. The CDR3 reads CASSLSARTEAFF. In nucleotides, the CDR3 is TGTGCCAGCAGTTTATCAGCTCGCACTGAAGCTTTCTTT.

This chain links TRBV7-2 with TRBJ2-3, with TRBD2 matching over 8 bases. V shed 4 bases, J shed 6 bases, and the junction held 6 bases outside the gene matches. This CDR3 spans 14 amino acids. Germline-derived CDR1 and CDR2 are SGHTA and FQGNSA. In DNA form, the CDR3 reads TGTGCCAGCAGCTCGATGACTAGCGCGGATACGCAGTATTTT. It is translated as CASSSMTSADTQYF.

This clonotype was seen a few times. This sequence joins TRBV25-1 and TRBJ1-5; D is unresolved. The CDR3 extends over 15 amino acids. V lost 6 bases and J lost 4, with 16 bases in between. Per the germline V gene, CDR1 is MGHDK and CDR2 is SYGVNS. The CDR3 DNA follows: TGTGCCAGCAGAAAGAAGGGTAAGGGAAATCAGCCCCAGCATTTT. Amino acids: CASRKKGKGNQPQHF.

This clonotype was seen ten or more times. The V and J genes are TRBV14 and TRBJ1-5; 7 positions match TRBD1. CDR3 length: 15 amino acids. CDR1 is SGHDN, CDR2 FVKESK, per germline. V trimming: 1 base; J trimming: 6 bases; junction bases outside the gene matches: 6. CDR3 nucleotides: TGTGCCAGCAGCCAAGCCGACAGGGCAGGTCAGCCCCAGCATTTT. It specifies CASSQADRAGQPQHF.

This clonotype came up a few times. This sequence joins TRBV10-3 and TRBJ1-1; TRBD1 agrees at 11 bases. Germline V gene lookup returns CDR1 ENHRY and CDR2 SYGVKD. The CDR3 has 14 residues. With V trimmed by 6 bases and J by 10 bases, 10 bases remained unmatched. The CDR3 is CAIRRTGGEDGAFF. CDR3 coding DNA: TGTGCCATCAGGAGGACAGGGGGCGAAGACGGAGCTTTCTTT.

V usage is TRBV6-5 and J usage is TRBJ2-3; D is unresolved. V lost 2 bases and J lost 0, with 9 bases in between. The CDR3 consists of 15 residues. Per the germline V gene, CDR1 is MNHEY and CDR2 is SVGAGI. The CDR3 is CASSYGQGSTDTQYF. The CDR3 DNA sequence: TGTGCCAGCAGTTACGGCCAAGGGAGCACAGATACGCAGTATTTT.

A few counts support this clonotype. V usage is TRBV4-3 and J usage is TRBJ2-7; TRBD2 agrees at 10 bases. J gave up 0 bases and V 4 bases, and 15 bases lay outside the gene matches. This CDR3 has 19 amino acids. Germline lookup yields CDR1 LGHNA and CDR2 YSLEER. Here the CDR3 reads CASSPSAQREGPSSYEQYF. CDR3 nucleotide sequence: TGCGCCAGCAGCCCCTCCGCTCAGCGGGAGGGCCCCTCCTCCTACGAGCAGTACTTC.

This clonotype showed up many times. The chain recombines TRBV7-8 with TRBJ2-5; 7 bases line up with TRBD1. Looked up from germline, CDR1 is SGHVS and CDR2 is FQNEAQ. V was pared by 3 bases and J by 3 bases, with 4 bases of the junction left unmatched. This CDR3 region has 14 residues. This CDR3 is CASSFPQGEETQYF. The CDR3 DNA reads TGTGCCAGCAGCTTTCCCCAGGGGGAAGAGACCCAGTACTTC. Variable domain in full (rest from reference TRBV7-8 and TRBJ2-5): GAGVSQSPRYKVAKRGQDVALRCDPISGHVSLFWYQQALGQGPEFLTYFQNEAQLDKSGLPSDRFFAERPEGSVSTLKIQRTQQEDSAVYLCASSFPQGEETQYFGPGTRLLVL.

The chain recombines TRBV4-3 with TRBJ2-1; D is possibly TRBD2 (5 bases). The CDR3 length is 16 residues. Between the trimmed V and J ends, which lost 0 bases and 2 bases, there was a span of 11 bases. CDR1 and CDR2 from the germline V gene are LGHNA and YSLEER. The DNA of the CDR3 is TGCGCCAGCAGCCAAGATCCGAGCGGTACCTACAATGAGCAGTTCTTC. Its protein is CASSQDPSGTYNEQFF.

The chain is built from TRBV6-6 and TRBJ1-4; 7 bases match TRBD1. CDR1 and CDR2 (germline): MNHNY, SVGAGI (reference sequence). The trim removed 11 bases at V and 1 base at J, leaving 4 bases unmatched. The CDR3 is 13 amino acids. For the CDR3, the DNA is TGTGCCGTGCACAGGGGAACTAATGAAAAACTGTTTTTT. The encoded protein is CAVHRGTNEKLFF.

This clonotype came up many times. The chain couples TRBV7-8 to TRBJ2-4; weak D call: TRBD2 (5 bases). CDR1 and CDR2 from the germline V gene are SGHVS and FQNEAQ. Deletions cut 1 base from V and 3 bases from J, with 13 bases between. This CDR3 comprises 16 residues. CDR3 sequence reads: CASSLDWAGGKNIQYF. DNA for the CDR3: TGTGCCAGCAGCTTAGACTGGGCCGGAGGCAAAAACATTCAGTACTTC.

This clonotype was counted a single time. The CDR3 reads CASRLQGSPLHF. The CDR3 DNA reads as TGTGCCAGCAGACTACAGGGGTCACCCCTCCACTTT. This sequence joins TRBV5-4 and TRBJ1-6; 7 bases map to TRBD1. CDR3 length equals 12 residues. Unmatched junction bases numbered 3, after V lost 5 bases and J lost 10 bases. Per germline, CDR1 SGHNT and CDR2 YYREEE (reference sequence).

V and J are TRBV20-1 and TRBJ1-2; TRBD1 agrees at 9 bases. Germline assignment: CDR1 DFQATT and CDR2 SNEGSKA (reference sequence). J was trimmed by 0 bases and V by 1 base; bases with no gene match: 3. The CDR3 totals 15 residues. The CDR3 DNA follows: TGCAGTGCTAGAGGCGGGACAGGGTCTAACTATGGCTACACCTTC. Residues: CSARGGTGSNYGYTF.

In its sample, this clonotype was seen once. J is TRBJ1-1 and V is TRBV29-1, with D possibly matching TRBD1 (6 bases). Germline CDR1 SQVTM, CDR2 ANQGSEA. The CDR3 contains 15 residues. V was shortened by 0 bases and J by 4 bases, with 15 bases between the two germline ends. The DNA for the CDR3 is TGCAGCGTTGAAGATCTTTGGGGGGCGGGCACTGAAGCTTTCTTT. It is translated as CSVEDLWGAGTEAFF.

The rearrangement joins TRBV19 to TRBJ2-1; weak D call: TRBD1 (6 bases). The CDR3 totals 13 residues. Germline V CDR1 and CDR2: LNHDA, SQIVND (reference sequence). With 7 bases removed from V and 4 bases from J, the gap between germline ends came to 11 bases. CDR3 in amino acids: CASKDRRYNEQFF. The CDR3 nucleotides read TGTGCCAGTAAGGACAGACGTTACAATGAGCAGTTCTTC.

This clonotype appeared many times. Written as DNA, the CDR3 is TGTGCCAGCAGCAGAGACAGGGAGTATGGCTACACCTTC. Translating it yields CASSRDREYGYTF. The chain carries TRBV7-2 and TRBJ1-2, with TRBD1 identical over 7 bases. The CDR3 is 13 residues long. Germline V CDR1 and CDR2: SGHTA, FQGNSA. Trimming removed 5 bases from V and 5 bases from J; junction bases left unmatched: 5.

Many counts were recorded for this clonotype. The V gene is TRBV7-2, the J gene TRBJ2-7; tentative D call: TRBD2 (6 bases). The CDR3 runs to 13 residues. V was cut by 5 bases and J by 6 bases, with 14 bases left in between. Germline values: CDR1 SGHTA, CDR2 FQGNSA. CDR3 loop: CASSQGTFREQYF. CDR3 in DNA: TGTGCCAGCAGCCAAGGGACTTTCCGCGAGCAGTACTTC.

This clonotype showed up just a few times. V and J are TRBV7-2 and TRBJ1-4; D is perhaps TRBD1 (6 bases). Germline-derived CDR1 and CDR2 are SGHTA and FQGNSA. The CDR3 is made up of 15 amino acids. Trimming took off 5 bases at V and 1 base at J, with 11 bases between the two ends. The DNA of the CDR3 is TGTGCCAGCAGCACCTACAGGGAAACTAATGAAAAACTGTTTTTT. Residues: CASSTYRETNEKLFF.

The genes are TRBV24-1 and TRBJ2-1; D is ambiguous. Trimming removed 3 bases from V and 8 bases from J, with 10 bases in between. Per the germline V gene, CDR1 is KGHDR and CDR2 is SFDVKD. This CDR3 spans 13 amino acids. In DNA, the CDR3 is TGTGCCACCAGTGATCCCCCGATCTATGAGCAGTTCTTC. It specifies CATSDPPIYEQFF.

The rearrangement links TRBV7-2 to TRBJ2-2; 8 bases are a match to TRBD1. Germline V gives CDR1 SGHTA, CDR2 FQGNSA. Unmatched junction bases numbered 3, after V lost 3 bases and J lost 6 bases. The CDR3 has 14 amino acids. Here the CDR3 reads CASSLATGAGELFF. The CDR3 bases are TGTGCCAGCAGCTTGGCGACAGGGGCCGGGGAGCTGTTTTTT.

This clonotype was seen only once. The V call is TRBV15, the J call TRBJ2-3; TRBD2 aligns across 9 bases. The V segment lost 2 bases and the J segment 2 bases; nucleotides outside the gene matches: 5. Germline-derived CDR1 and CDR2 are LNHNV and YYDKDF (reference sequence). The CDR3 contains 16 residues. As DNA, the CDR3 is TGTGCCACCAGCAGATCCGCTAGCGGGGACACAGATACGCAGTATTTT. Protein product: CATSRSASGDTDTQYF.

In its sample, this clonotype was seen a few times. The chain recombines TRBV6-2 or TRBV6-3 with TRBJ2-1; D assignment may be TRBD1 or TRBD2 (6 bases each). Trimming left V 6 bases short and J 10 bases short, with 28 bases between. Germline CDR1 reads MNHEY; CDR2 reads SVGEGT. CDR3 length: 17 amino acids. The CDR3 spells CASSRVTPSAGAREQFF. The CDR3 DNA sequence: TGTGCCAGCAGCCGGGTTACGCCTAGCGCAGGGGCGAGGGAGCAGTTCTTC.

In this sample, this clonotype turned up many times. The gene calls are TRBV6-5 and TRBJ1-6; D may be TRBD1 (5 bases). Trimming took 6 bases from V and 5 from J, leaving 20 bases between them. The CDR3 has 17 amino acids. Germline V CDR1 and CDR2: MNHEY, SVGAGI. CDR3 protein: CASSKNTGGLHNSPLHF. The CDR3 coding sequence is TGTGCCAGCAGCAAAAACACAGGAGGACTTCATAATTCACCCCTCCACTTT.

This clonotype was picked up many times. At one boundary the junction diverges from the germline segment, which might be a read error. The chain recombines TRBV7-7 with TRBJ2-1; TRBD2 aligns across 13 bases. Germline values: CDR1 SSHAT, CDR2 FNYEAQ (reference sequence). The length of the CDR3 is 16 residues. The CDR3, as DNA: TGTGCTAGCAGCTCCCATACCGGGACTAGCGGGATTGAGCAGTTCTTC. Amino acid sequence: CASSSHTGTSGIEQFF.

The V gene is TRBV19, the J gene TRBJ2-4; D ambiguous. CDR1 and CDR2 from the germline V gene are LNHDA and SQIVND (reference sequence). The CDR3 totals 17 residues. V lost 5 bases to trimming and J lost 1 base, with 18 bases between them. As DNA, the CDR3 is TGTGCCAGTAGTTCGCTACAACCACTTTGGGCCAAAAACATTCAGTACTTC. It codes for CASSSLQPLWAKNIQYF. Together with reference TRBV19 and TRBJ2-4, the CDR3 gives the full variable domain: DGGITQSPKYLFRKEGQNVTLSCEQNLNHDAMYWYRQDPGQGLRLIYYSQIVNDFQKGDIAEGYSVSREKKESFPLTVTSAQKNPTAFYLCASSSLQPLWAKNIQYFGAGTRLSVL.

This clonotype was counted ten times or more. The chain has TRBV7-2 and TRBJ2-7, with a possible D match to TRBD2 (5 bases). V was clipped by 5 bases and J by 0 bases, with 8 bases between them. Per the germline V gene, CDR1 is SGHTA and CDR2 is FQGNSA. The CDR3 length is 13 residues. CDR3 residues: CASSQRDSYEQYV. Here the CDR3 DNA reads TGTGCCAGCAGCCAGAGGGACTCCTACGAGCAGTACGTC.

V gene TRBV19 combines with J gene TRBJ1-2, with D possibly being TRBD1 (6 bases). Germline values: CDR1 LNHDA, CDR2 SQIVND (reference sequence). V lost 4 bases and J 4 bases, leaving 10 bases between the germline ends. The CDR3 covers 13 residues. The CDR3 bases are TGTGCCAGTAGTAACGGGGGCAGCTATGGCTACACCTTC. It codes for CASSNGGSYGYTF.